The 31 T cell receptor beta chains presented below share a single source sample, sequenced in a study of T-cell reconstitution after alpha-beta-depleted transplantation in children. Preparing the TCRbeta library involved the use of unique molecular identifiers. Each CDR3 protein gets one entry after TCRdb re-called the PCR reads with MiXCR. The data show roughly 100,000 distinct CDR3 sequences, more than 7% seen once. The source was PBMCs from the stem cell graft donor, collected from the stem cell graft. These TCRs come from a human donor who donated a stem cell graft to a child with congenital amegakaryocytic thrombocytopenia.

In this sample, this clonotype turned up many times. This sequence joins TRBV10-3 and TRBJ2-7; 7 nucleotides line up with TRBD1. V lost 10 bases to trimming and J lost 1 base; unmatched junction nucleotides: 7. The germline CDR1 and CDR2 sequences are ENHRY and SYGVKD. The CDR3 spans 13 residues. CDR3 loop: CATGTDNSYEQYF. The CDR3 DNA is TGTGCCACAGGGACAGACAATTCCTACGAGCAGTACTTC.

This clonotype was counted at least ten times. The chain links TRBV5-1 to TRBJ1-4, with 7 bases that match TRBD1. Germline assignment: CDR1 SGHRS and CDR2 YFSETQ. V lost 6 bases to trimming and J lost 8 bases; unmatched junction nucleotides: 13. The CDR3 has 15 residues. Here the CDR3 reads CASNRGGVGREKLFF. The CDR3 nucleotides are TGCGCCAGCAACAGGGGAGGGGTGGGGCGAGAAAAACTGTTTTTT.

At least ten counts were recorded for this clonotype. This sequence joins TRBV18 and TRBJ2-1, with 9 bases that match TRBD1. Germline V lookup: CDR1 KGHSH, CDR2 LQKENI. V dropped 3 bases and J dropped 6; count of bases not matched to a gene: 6. The CDR3 has 15 amino acids. The CDR3 here is CASSPTGTGFNEQFF. As DNA, the CDR3 is TGTGCCAGCTCACCCACCGGGACAGGGTTCAATGAGCAGTTCTTC.

Many counts were recorded for this clonotype. The rearrangement links TRBV7-2 to TRBJ2-3; 13 bases are a match to TRBD2. This CDR3 is 16 amino acids long. The V gene end was trimmed by 5 bases and the J gene end by 3 bases; junction bases not matched to a gene: 5. Germline CDR1 SGHTA, CDR2 FQGNSA. The CDR3 here is CASSITSGRGTDTQYF. Here the CDR3 DNA reads TGTGCCAGCAGCATCACTAGCGGGAGGGGTACAGATACGCAGTATTTT.

This clonotype was recorded many times. The chain uses TRBV20-1 and TRBJ1-1, with D perhaps TRBD1 (6 bases). Germline values: CDR1 DFQATT, CDR2 SNEGSKA (reference sequence). The V and J ends lost 4 bases and 4 bases respectively, with 10 bases between them. The CDR3 sequence is 12 residues long. This chain's CDR3 is CSAKRGFTEAFF. The CDR3 bases are TGCAGTGCTAAGAGGGGGTTCACTGAAGCTTTCTTT.

This clonotype was observed at least ten times. The chain joins TRBV5-6 to TRBJ2-1, with TRBD2 identical over 11 bases. V lost 0 bases and J lost 4; bases outside the gene matches: 6. In germline, CDR1 is SGHDT, CDR2 YYEEEE. The CDR3 has 17 residues. DNA for the CDR3: TGTGCCAGCAGCTTGGGCTCCGGGACTAGCGGATACAATGAGCAGTTCTTC. Amino acid sequence: CASSLGSGTSGYNEQFF.

This clonotype was seen once. The chain joins TRBV7-1 to TRBJ2-5; 7 positions match TRBD2. TRBV7-1 is annotated as an ORF whose role is uncertain. The CDR3 runs to 20 residues. V shed 5 bases and J 0 bases; nucleotides not matched to a gene: 21. CDR3 nucleotides: TGTGCCAGCAGCACCACGCCGCTCTGTTTAGCGGGCCCCAACCAAGAGACCCAGTACTTC. This codes for CASSTTPLCLAGPNQETQYF.

This clonotype is a singleton in its sample. The chain employs TRBV28 and TRBJ1-1; weak D call: TRBD1 (5 bases). The CDR3 length is 14 residues. Trimming left V 1 base short and J 7 bases short, with 13 bases between. CDR1 is MDHEN, CDR2 SYDVKM, per germline. CDR3 in DNA: TGTGCCAGCAGTTTATTGCGCGGTGACAGTGAAGCTTTCTTT. Its protein is CASSLLRGDSEAFF.

This clonotype was seen many times. The chain uses TRBV5-5 and TRBJ2-7; 10 bases line up with TRBD1. V lost 7 bases to trimming and J lost 5 bases; unmatched junction nucleotides: 9. Germline V lookup: CDR1 SGHKS, CDR2 YYEKEE (reference sequence). This CDR3 has 14 amino acids. CDR3 residues: CASFHSGQGNEQYF. The CDR3 DNA reads TGTGCCAGCTTCCACTCGGGACAGGGGAACGAGCAGTACTTC.

This clonotype has ten or more counts. The genes are TRBV20-1 and TRBJ1-2, with a possible D match to TRBD1 (5 bases). Trimming removed 0 bases from V and 1 base from J, with 18 bases in between. Germline V gene lookup returns CDR1 DFQATT and CDR2 SNEGSKA (reference sequence). The CDR3 has 17 residues. CDR3 DNA sequence: TGCAGTGCTAGAGAACCTGCGGGACGGCTTAATAACTATGGCTACACCTTC. Translating it yields CSAREPAGRLNNYGYTF.

This clonotype was counted at least ten times. CDR3 protein: CASSQDEGLASETQYF. The CDR3 coding sequence is TGTGCCAGCAGCCAAGACGAGGGCCTAGCGTCAGAGACCCAGTACTTC. The V gene is TRBV3-1, the J gene TRBJ2-5, with TRBD2 as a possible D gene (6 bases). The CDR3 covers 16 residues. Germline-derived CDR1 and CDR2 are LGHDT and YNNKEL (reference sequence). The V end was cut by 0 bases, the J end by 4 bases, with 15 bases between.

This clonotype was recorded at least ten times. V and J are TRBV5-1 and TRBJ2-7; D uncertain. CDR1 is SGHRS and CDR2 is YFSETQ in the germline V gene. V lost 4 bases and J 1 base, leaving 18 bases between the germline ends. CDR3 length equals 16 residues. The CDR3 coding sequence is TGCGCCAGCAGCCCGGGTAGAGCAGACTCTTCCTACGAGCAGTACTTC. Translated, it gives CASSPGRADSSYEQYF.

This clonotype was observed at least ten times. V gene TRBV6-2 or TRBV6-3 combines with J gene TRBJ2-3; the match to TRBD2 covers 9 bases. The germline V gene encodes CDR1 MNHEY and CDR2 SVGEGT. The CDR3 is 16 residues long. V lost 4 bases to trimming and J lost 3 bases; unmatched junction nucleotides: 8. The CDR3 loop is CASSSAGGRTTDTQYF. For the CDR3, the DNA is TGTGCCAGCAGTTCCGCGGGAGGGAGGACTACAGATACGCAGTATTTT.

This clonotype showed up many times. This chain connects TRBV20-1 to TRBJ2-1, with D perhaps TRBD1 or TRBD2 (5 bases each). V lost 6 bases and J lost 8, with 20 bases in between. This CDR3 comprises 14 residues. Per the germline V gene, CDR1 is DFQATT and CDR2 is SNEGSKA (reference sequence). DNA of the CDR3: TGCAGTGCGAGGGGCGTATCCGGAAACGATGAGCAGTTCTTC. Amino acid sequence: CSARGVSGNDEQFF.

This clonotype has at least ten counts. The V gene is TRBV5-1, the J gene TRBJ2-7, with D possibly matching TRBD2 (5 bases). Germline CDR1 and CDR2: SGHRS and YFSETQ. V lost 0 bases to trimming and J lost 2 bases, with 15 bases between them. The CDR3 length is 16 residues. This CDR3 reads CASSLVDSKATYEQYF. CDR3 nucleotides: TGCGCCAGCAGCTTGGTGGACTCGAAGGCTACCTACGAGCAGTACTTC. The full variable domain, in which reference TRBV5-1 and TRBJ2-7 provide the parts outside the CDR3, is KAGVTQTPRYLIKTRGQQVTLSCSPISGHRSVSWYQQTPGQGLQFLFEYFSETQRNKGNFPGRFSGRQFSNSRSEMNVSTLELGDSALYLCASSLVDSKATYEQYFGPGTRLTVT.

This clonotype was detected ten times or more. The chain recombines TRBV6-5 with TRBJ2-3; 8 bases agree with TRBD2. With 7 bases clipped from V and 3 bases from J, the junction kept 3 bases outside the gene matches. In germline, CDR1 is MNHEY, CDR2 SVGAGI. This CDR3 has 13 residues. CDR3 nucleotides: TGTGCCAGCAACCAGCGGGAGACAGATACGCAGTATTTT. It yields the protein CASNQRETDTQYF.

This clonotype was seen at least ten times. The gene calls are TRBV15 and TRBJ2-3, with a possible D match to TRBD2 (5 bases). Trimming stripped 4 bases from V and 2 bases from J, with 13 bases between. The germline V gene encodes CDR1 LNHNV and CDR2 YYDKDF (reference sequence). The CDR3 covers 15 residues. The CDR3 is CATSNGISSTDTQYF. The CDR3 bases are TGTGCCACCAGCAACGGGATATCTTCCACAGATACGCAGTATTTT.

This rearrangement joins TRBV7-9 to TRBJ2-7, with TRBD1 matching 8 bases. J lost 4 bases, V lost 5 bases, and 7 bases had no gene match. The germline gives CDR1 SEHNR, CDR2 FQNEAQ (reference sequence). The CDR3 sequence is 14 residues long. The CDR3 reads CASSPDREQYEQYF. The CDR3, as DNA: TGTGCCAGCAGCCCGGACAGGGAGCAATACGAGCAGTACTTC.

The chain combines TRBV4-2 with TRBJ1-5; D remains ambiguous. Germline V gene data show CDR1 as LGHNA and CDR2 as YNFKEQ. CDR3 size: 14 residues. Trimming removed 0 bases from V and 6 bases from J, with 9 bases in between. CDR3: CASSQDPVAQPQHF. DNA of the CDR3: TGTGCCAGCAGCCAAGACCCCGTGGCTCAGCCCCAGCATTTT.

This clonotype was counted ten times or more. The chain is built from TRBV5-1 and TRBJ1-1; maybe TRBD1 (6 bases). The ends were cut back, 2 bases at V and 1 base at J, with 12 bases in the middle. The CDR3 has 15 residues. Looked up from germline, CDR1 is SGHRS and CDR2 is YFSETQ. The CDR3 DNA follows: TGCGCCAGCAGCTTCGGGGGGGCCGGGAACACTGAAGCTTTCTTT. Its translation is CASSFGGAGNTEAFF.

This clonotype has ten or more counts. The chain is built from TRBV20-1 and TRBJ1-1; D uncertain. This CDR3 comprises 9 residues. The V end was cut by 1 base, the J end by 6 bases, with 0 bases between. Per the germline V gene, CDR1 is DFQATT and CDR2 is SNEGSKA (reference sequence). CDR3 sequence: CSARAEAFF. The CDR3 DNA is TGCAGTGCTAGAGCTGAAGCTTTCTTT.

In its sample, this clonotype was seen many times. The chain uses TRBV20-1 and TRBJ1-2; perhaps TRBD1 as D (5 bases). Germline V gives CDR1 DFQATT, CDR2 SNEGSKA (reference sequence). Trimming took off 0 bases at V and 6 bases at J, with 23 bases between the two ends. This CDR3 is built from 17 residues. CDR3 in DNA: TGCAGTGCTAGAGATTCGGTGGGTGTCAGGGTTCAGGATGGCTACACCTTC. The encoded protein is CSARDSVGVRVQDGYTF.

Ten or more counts support this clonotype. The V and J genes are TRBV11-1 and TRBJ2-1, with TRBD2 matching 16 bases. The CDR3 totals 19 residues. Losses at the gene ends were 2 bases for V and 8 bases for J; bases not matched to a gene: 12. In germline, CDR1 is SGHAT, CDR2 FQDESV (reference sequence). The CDR3 DNA reads TGTGCCAGCAGCTTATTGAGGGGACTAGCGGGAGGGCTTTCGGATGAGCAGTTCTTC. Translated: CASSLLRGLAGGLSDEQFF.

This clonotype was detected ten times or more. The genes are TRBV7-2 and TRBJ2-5; unclear D gene. CDR3 length: 12 amino acids. V was cut by 5 bases and J by 4 bases, with 8 bases left in between. Germline CDR1 and CDR2: SGHTA and FQGNSA. The CDR3 loop is CASSGYGETQYF. CDR3 sequence (DNA): TGTGCCAGCAGCGGATACGGAGAGACCCAGTACTTC.

The rearrangement links TRBV7-6 to TRBJ1-6; D may be TRBD1 (5 bases). The CDR3 contains 14 residues. From germline, CDR1 is SGHVS and CDR2 FNYEAQ. Trimming pared 8 bases from V and 8 bases from J, leaving 16 bases between. The chain's CDR3 is CASGRQSLYSPLHF. In DNA, the CDR3 is TGTGCCAGCGGTCGACAGTCACTATATTCACCCCTCCACTTT.

This clonotype was counted many times. The rearrangement links TRBV30 to TRBJ2-3; D uncertain. V dropped 2 bases and J dropped 4 bases, with 4 bases sitting between them. This CDR3 spans 11 amino acids. Germline loops: CDR1 GTSNPN, CDR2 SVGIG (reference sequence). This CDR3 reads CAWSLADTQYF. The DNA of the CDR3 is TGTGCCTGGAGTTTGGCAGATACGCAGTATTTT.

At least ten counts were recorded for this clonotype. This sequence joins TRBV12-3 or TRBV12-4 and TRBJ2-7; a possible D gene is TRBD1 (6 bases). The CDR3 spans 13 residues. Trimming cost V 0 bases and J 3 bases, with 6 bases left between them. In DNA form, the CDR3 reads TGTGCCAGCAGTTTAGCCAGGGGCTACGAGCAGTACTTC. Its protein product is CASSLARGYEQYF.

This clonotype appeared many times. The V and J genes are TRBV7-2 and TRBJ1-2; D call uncertain. CDR1 is SGHTA, CDR2 FQGNSA, per germline. This CDR3 is built from 14 residues. The V gene lost 5 bases and the J gene lost 1 base, with 11 bases spanning the gap. The CDR3 sequence: CASSPDGNNYGYTF. The CDR3 DNA reads as TGTGCCAGCAGCCCAGACGGGAATAACTATGGCTACACCTTC.

The sample holds many counts of this clonotype. The gene calls are TRBV9 and TRBJ2-1; D remains ambiguous. Germline assignment: CDR1 SGDLS and CDR2 YYNGEE. Trimming removed 4 bases from V and 8 bases from J, with 13 bases in between. The CDR3 length is 13 residues. The CDR3: CASSPSVRDEQFF. CDR3 DNA: TGTGCCAGCAGCCCCTCCGTCCGAGATGAGCAGTTCTTC.

This clonotype was seen many times. The chain is built from TRBV4-1 and TRBJ1-1; no clear D. Germline V gene data show CDR1 as MGHRA and CDR2 as YSYEKL. CDR3 length equals 16 residues. The V gene lost 4 bases and the J gene lost 4 bases, with 19 bases spanning the gap. CDR3 residues: CASSPPGGELSTEAFF. The CDR3 DNA follows: TGCGCCAGCAGCCCGCCGGGCGGGGAGTTGAGCACTGAAGCTTTCTTT.

This chain links TRBV12-3 or TRBV12-4 with TRBJ1-3; D not resolved. The CDR3 contains 15 residues. Trimming pared 1 base from V and 1 base from J, leaving 8 bases between. CDR3 nucleotides: TGTGCCAGCAGTTTAGTATACTCATCTGGAAACACCATATATTTT. Protein: CASSLVYSSGNTIYF.